This TCR beta chain was sequenced during a study of shared clonotypes between healthy human individuals. For the study at large: A few men and a couple of women, aged 18 to 49, were donors.

Sequenced by immunoSEQ multiplex PCR; TCRdb stores in-frame clones only, minus some. The top ten clones hold more than 0.1% of a sample with some 2,000,000 clones, 90% to 97% of them seen once. The V gene's germline CDR1 is LNHDA and CDR2 SQIVND (reference sequence). V gave up 7 bases and J gave up 2 bases; unmatched junction bases: 7. This CDR3 contains 15 residues. Investigators divided CD4+ cells into CD45RA+ naive and CD45RA-negative memory subsets. V usage is TRBV19 and J usage is TRBJ1-1, with 10 bases aligning to TRBD1. What was sequenced was naive CD4+ T cells sorted from blood. Subset defined: CD45RA+ positively selected. The sequence was collected from a man aged 18 to 29 in good health. In nucleotides, the CDR3 is TGTGCCAGTAACTCTGAGACAGGGGGCAACACTGAAGCTTTCTTT. It codes for CASNSETGGNTEAFF.